Reported below is one TCR beta chain. This sample is drawn from a study of blood T cell repertoires in COVID-19. Only in-frame clones appear in the TCRdb table, and some are missing; sequencing was by immunoSEQ multiplex PCR. The top ten hold 3% to 4% of the sample, which has about 59,000 clones, around three quarters seen once. This CDR3 spans 15 amino acids. V shed 1 base and J shed 4 bases, with 14 bases lying between them. Germline assignment: CDR1 MGHRA and CDR2 YSYEKL. The rearrangement links TRBV4-1 to TRBJ2-7, with D perhaps matching TRBD1 (6 bases). What was sequenced was peripheral blood. The clonotype originates from a man between 60 and 75 years old with acute or convalescent COVID-19. CDR3 in DNA: TGCGCCAGCAGCCAAGCCTTAGGACAGTTTTACGAGCAGTACTTC. Translated, it gives CASSQALGQFYEQYF.